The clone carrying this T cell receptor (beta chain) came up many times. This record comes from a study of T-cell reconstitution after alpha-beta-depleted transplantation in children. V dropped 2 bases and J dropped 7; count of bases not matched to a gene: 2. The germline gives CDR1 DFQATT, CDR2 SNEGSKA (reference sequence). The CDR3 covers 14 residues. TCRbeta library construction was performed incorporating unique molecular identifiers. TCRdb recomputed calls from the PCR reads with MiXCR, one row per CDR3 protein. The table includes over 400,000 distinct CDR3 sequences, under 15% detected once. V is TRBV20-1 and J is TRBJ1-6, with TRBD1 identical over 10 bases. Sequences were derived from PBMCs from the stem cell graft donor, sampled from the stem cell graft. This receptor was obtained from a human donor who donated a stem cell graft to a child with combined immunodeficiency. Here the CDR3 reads CSARPTGGNSPLHF. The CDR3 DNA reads TGCAGTGCTAGACCGACAGGGGGCAATTCACCCCTCCACTTT.